A selection of T cell receptor beta chains follows, all from one sample in a study of response to subunit inactivated influenza vaccine. One entry per CDR3 protein, called by TCRdb with MiXCR from the RT-PCR reads. This table holds about 540,000 distinct CDR3 sequences, 20% to 25% found once. These data also featured in a second study, about T cells expressing NK-cell markers.

The sequencing here drew on CD4+ T cells sorted from PBMCs, taken roughly 12 days after vaccination. The receptor set was obtained from a man aged 45-60 years who received an inactivated influenza vaccine. Both conserved end residues are part of each CDR3. The D gene is left open where the match is weak. Expanded clones are given a class, and other clones once, few, many or no size at all.

>TRBD1|.|TRBV6-1|TRBJ1-4
CASSRGNRGEKLFF
TGTGCCAGCAGTCGAGGGAACAGGGGCGAAAAACTGTTTTTT
>.|.|TRBV5-1|TRBJ2-2
CASSLREASTGELFF
TGCGCCAGCAGCTTAAGGGAGGCGAGCACCGGGGAGCTGTTTTTT
>TRBD2|.|TRBV6-2/TRBV6-3|TRBJ2-1
CASSLGGTPRNEQFF
TGTGCCAGCAGCTTGGGGGGGACTCCTCGCAATGAGCAGTTCTTC
>.|few|TRBV20-1|TRBJ1-2
CSARVPHLYGYTF
TGCAGTGCTAGAGTCCCCCACCTCTATGGCTACACCTTC
>.|.|TRBV7-9|TRBJ2-7
CASSPDLLYEQYF
TGTGCCAGCAGCCCGGATCTCCTCTACGAGCAGTACTTC
>TRBD1|.|TRBV20-1|TRBJ1-1
CSAGDRGSTTEAFF
TGCAGTGCTGGAGACAGGGGATCTACCACTGAAGCTTTCTTT
>TRBD1|.|TRBV9|TRBJ2-7
CASSPRQGGLNYEQYF
TGTGCCAGCAGCCCTCGACAGGGCGGCCTCAACTACGAGCAGTACTTC
>.|many|TRBV6-1|TRBJ1-6
CASGVQGVSPLHF
TGTGCGAGCGGGGTCCAGGGAGTTTCACCCCTCCACTTT
>TRBD2|few|TRBV27|TRBJ2-3
CASKRLAGVTGTDTQYF
TGTGCCAGCAAAAGACTAGCGGGAGTAACTGGGACAGATACGCAGTATTTT
>.|many|TRBV29-1|TRBJ2-3
CSVEGGIAASTDTQYF
TGCAGCGTTGAAGGGGGAATAGCGGCCAGCACAGATACGCAGTATTTT
>TRBD1|.|TRBV11-2|TRBJ2-7
CASSLVARSGQAYEQYF
TGTGCCAGCAGCTTAGTCGCCCGATCTGGACAGGCCTACGAGCAGTACTTC
>TRBD1|once|TRBV4-3|TRBJ2-1
CASSQEFETGGFFEQFF
TGCGCCAGCAGCCAAGAATTTGAGACAGGGGGTTTTTTTGAGCAGTTCTTC
>TRBD2|few|TRBV9|TRBJ2-3
CASSASLAVTDTQYF
TGTGCCAGCAGCGCTTCTCTAGCGGTAACAGATACGCAGTATTTT
>.|many|TRBV6-5|TRBJ2-6
CASSYSRVSSGANVLTF
TGTGCCAGCAGTTACTCGAGGGTCAGCTCTGGGGCCAACGTCCTGACTTTC
>.|.|TRBV27|TRBJ2-7
CASSARGSSYEQYF
TGTGCCAGCAGTGCCAGGGGCAGTTCCTACGAGCAGTACTTC
>TRBD1|few|TRBV20-1|TRBJ2-2
CSATPLDRGPIGELFF
TGCAGTGCCACCCCCCTGGACAGGGGGCCGATCGGGGAGCTGTTTTTT
>.|.|TRBV10-3|TRBJ2-3
CATSSSTDTQYF
TGTGCCACCAGTTCTAGCACAGATACGCAGTATTTT
>.|.|TRBV20-1|TRBJ2-6
CSARDLKHSGANVLTF
TGCAGTGCTAGAGATCTTAAACACTCTGGGGCCAACGTCCTGACTTTC
>.|many|TRBV3-1|TRBJ1-3
CASSHRGEGGNTIYF
TGTGCCAGCAGCCATAGGGGGGAAGGTGGAAACACCATATATTTT
>TRBD1|.|TRBV7-8|TRBJ2-7
CASSTRQGGTTEQYF
TGTGCCAGCAGCACCCGACAGGGTGGAACTACCGAGCAGTACTTC
>.|few|TRBV5-1|TRBJ2-1
CASSLRGDGNEQFF
TGCGCCAGCAGCTTAAGGGGAGACGGCAATGAGCAGTTCTTC
>TRBD1|.|TRBV20-1|TRBJ2-5
CSENRQGLETQYF
TGCAGCGAAAACAGACAGGGGTTGGAGACCCAGTACTTC
>TRBD1|.|TRBV4-3|TRBJ1-4
CASSLGTGDLSREKLFF
TGCGCCAGCAGCCTCGGGACAGGGGACCTCAGCAGGGAAAAACTGTTTTTT
>TRBD2|.|TRBV6-1|TRBJ2-3
CASSERGGRAPDTQYF
TGTGCCAGCAGTGAAAGGGGCGGGAGGGCCCCAGATACGCAGTATTTT
>.|.|TRBV6-2/TRBV6-3|TRBJ2-2
CASSRLRTPNTGELFF
TGTGCCAGCAGCCGCCTAAGGACACCGAACACCGGGGAGCTGTTTTTT
>.|.|TRBV11-2|TRBJ2-4
CASSLGGRVDF
TGTGCCAGCAGCTTAGGGGGCAGGGTTGACTTC
>TRBD1|.|TRBV19|TRBJ1-5
CASRRATGSSGQPQHF
TGTGCCAGTCGCCGGGCGACAGGGAGTTCTGGTCAGCCCCAGCATTTT
>TRBD2|.|TRBV11-2|TRBJ2-4
CASSLERGAKNIQYF
TGTGCCAGCAGCTTGGAGCGGGGGGCCAAAAACATTCAGTACTTC
>TRBD2|few|TRBV27|TRBJ2-1
CASRVIAGGLYNEQFF
TGTGCCAGCAGGGTCATAGCGGGGGGACTTTACAATGAGCAGTTCTTC
>.|once|TRBV2|TRBJ1-1
CASSQGRSTEAFF
TGTGCCAGCAGTCAAGGGCGTTCGACTGAAGCTTTCTTT
>.|few|TRBV19|TRBJ2-2
CASNRPGVAGELFF
TGTGCCAGTAATCGTCCAGGGGTGGCCGGGGAGCTGTTTTTT
>.|.|TRBV7-2|TRBJ2-2
CASSTQRRYTGELFF
TGTGCCAGCAGCACTCAGCGGAGGTACACCGGGGAGCTGTTTTTT
>TRBD2|many|TRBV5-1|TRBJ2-7
CASSLNSRAGAAYEQYF
TGCGCCAGCAGCTTGAACTCCCGAGCGGGGGCTGCCTACGAGCAGTACTTC
>.|.|TRBV15|TRBJ2-5
CATNRGLQETQYF
TGTGCCACCAACCGGGGGCTACAAGAGACCCAGTACTTC
>TRBD1|once|TRBV20-1|TRBJ2-1
CSDRDWDRADDEQFF
TGCAGTGATAGAGATTGGGACAGGGCGGATGATGAGCAGTTCTTC
>.|many|TRBV7-2|TRBJ2-2
CASSLALATGELFF
TGTGCCAGCAGCTTAGCGCTCGCTACCGGGGAGCTGTTTTTT
>.|.|TRBV9|TRBJ2-3
CASSAETDTQYF
TGTGCCAGCAGCGCCGAAACAGATACGCAGTATTTT
>.|.|TRBV12-3/TRBV12-4|TRBJ2-7
CASSQGIHGVYEQYF
TGTGCCAGCAGTCAAGGAATTCATGGCGTTTACGAGCAGTACTTC
>.|once|TRBV20-1|TRBJ2-4
CSASRENIQYF
TGCAGTGCTTCTCGGGAAAACATTCAGTACTTC
>TRBD1|many|TRBV12-3/TRBV12-4|TRBJ1-2
CASSPPGQANYGYTF
TGTGCCAGCAGTCCACCGGGACAGGCGAACTATGGCTACACCTTC
>.|few|TRBV5-5|TRBJ2-1
CASSLDVGGNSYNEQFF
TGTGCCAGCAGCTTGGATGTAGGGGGAAACTCCTACAATGAGCAGTTCTTC
>.|.|TRBV6-2/TRBV6-3|TRBJ1-6
CASSYRQNRVGNSPLHF
TGTGCCAGCAGTTACCGGCAAAACAGGGTCGGTAATTCACCCCTCCACTTT
>.|many|TRBV7-2|TRBJ2-7
CASSLGATRDEQYF
TGTGCCAGCAGCTTAGGGGCTACCCGAGACGAGCAGTACTTC
>TRBD2|.|TRBV5-1|TRBJ2-7
CASSSASGRYPYEQYF
TGCGCCAGCAGCTCCGCTAGCGGGAGGTACCCCTACGAGCAGTACTTC
>TRBD1|few|TRBV6-2/TRBV6-3|TRBJ1-5
CASKGQGRRNQPQHF
TGTGCCAGCAAAGGACAGGGAAGGAGGAATCAGCCCCAGCATTTT
>TRBD1|.|TRBV6-1|TRBJ2-1
CASSRQGSYRDEQFF
TGTGCCAGCAGTAGACAGGGATCTTACAGGGATGAGCAGTTCTTC
>.|.|TRBV12-3/TRBV12-4|TRBJ2-1
CASSELGRNEQFF
TGTGCCAGCAGTGAACTAGGGCGGAATGAGCAGTTCTTC
>TRBD1|.|TRBV24-1|TRBJ2-7
CATSDPSTGGREQYF
TGTGCCACCAGTGATCCTTCGACAGGGGGGAGAGAGCAGTACTTC